The text below deals with one T cell receptor beta chain. Its antigen is undetermined. This record comes from a study of shared clonotypes between healthy human individuals. Overall study results and limits: Sharing across four donors was highest in naive CD4 (roughly 5%) and lowest in memory CD8 (around 0.4%).

In the authors' methods: As immunoSEQ supplied junction-only sequences (without quality scores), filtering differed. Some clones are missing from TCRdb's copy, which holds only in-frame ones; the method was immunoSEQ multiplex PCR. The V and J calls and clone size were taken over from that table, and D and trimming were inferred from the DNA. The data hold roughly 2.5 million clones, with roughly nine tenths observed a single time. V shed 3 bases, J shed 8 bases, and the junction held 2 bases outside the gene matches. Germline V lookup: CDR1 SGHDN, CDR2 FVKESK. The CDR3 has 13 residues. Material: naive CD4+ T cells sorted from blood. Subset here: CD45RA+ positively selected. The clonotype originates from a man younger than 35 in good health. The rearrangement joins TRBV14 to TRBJ2-4; 9 bases align to TRBD2. The CDR3 DNA follows: TGTGCCAGCAGCCATAGACTAGCGGACATTCAGTACTTC. Translated: CASSHRLADIQYF.